This T cell receptor (beta chain) comes out of a study of blood T cell repertoires in COVID-19. Overall study context: Acute-phase and convalescent COVID-19 samples originated in the United States, Italy and Spain. PBMCs, B-cell-depleted T cells, or T cells provided the cDNA or gDNA that made up the material.

The CDR3 is 15 residues long. Trimming removed 0 bases at V and 2 bases at J, with 12 bases between. Germline-derived CDR1 and CDR2 are SGHNT and YYREEE (reference sequence). Original processing notes: Estimation of nucleated cell counts was performed using reference gene primer amplification. This table comes from immunoSEQ multiplex PCR, and its TCRdb copy is limited to in-frame clones, with some not included. That table furnishes V, J and clone size, whereas the DNA furnished D and trimming. Of fewer than 120,000 clones listed, approximately 68% are singletons. This sequence was found in a woman aged 55-69 years with acute or convalescent COVID-19. The V and J genes are TRBV5-4 and TRBJ2-7, with a possible D match to TRBD1 (5 bases). The sample comprised peripheral blood. DNA of the CDR3: TGTGCCAGCAGCTTGGAGGCAGGGCCTACCTACGAGCAGTACTTC. It is translated as CASSLEAGPTYEQYF.